The entry below gives a single TCR beta chain sequence along with its context. The sample belongs to a study of cytomegalovirus exposure and HLA in healthy donors. Researchers ran the PCR with 60 Vbeta and 13 Jbeta primers. Generated by immunoSEQ multiplex PCR, the TCRdb table keeps only in-frame clones and is missing some. The repertoire holds under 150,000 clones, with 60% to 85% as singletons. Germline CDR1 reads MDHEN; CDR2 reads SYDVKM. V was clipped by 6 bases and J by 7 bases, with 22 bases between them. The CDR3 contains 16 residues. V and J are TRBV28 and TRBJ2-1; TRBD1 is a possible D gene (6 bases). The receptor was derived from a woman aged 35 to 49 in good health and CMV-seronegative. Material for sequencing was PBMCs. The CDR3 sequence is CASREGDAQGHNEQFF. The CDR3, as DNA: TGTGCCAGCAGGGAAGGGGATGCACAGGGCCATAATGAGCAGTTCTTC.